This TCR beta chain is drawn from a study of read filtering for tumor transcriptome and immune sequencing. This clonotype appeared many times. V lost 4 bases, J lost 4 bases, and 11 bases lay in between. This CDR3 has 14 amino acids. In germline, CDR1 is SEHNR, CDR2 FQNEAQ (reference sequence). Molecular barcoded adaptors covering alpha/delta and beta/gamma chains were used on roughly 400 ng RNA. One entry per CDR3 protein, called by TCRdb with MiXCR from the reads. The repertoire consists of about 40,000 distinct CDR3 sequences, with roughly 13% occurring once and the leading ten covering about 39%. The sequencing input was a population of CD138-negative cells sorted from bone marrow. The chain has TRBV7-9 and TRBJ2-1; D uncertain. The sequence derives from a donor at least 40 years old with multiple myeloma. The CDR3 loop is CASSSNSQYNEQFF. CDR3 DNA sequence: TGTGCCAGCAGCTCAAACTCACAATACAATGAGCAGTTCTTC.